This is a list of T cell receptor beta chains from one sample in a study of human T cells and chemical hapten exposure. TCRdb called the RACE reads again in MiXCR, with one record for every CDR3 protein. The sample lists tens of thousands of distinct CDR3 sequences, 9.5% to 11% occurring once. The specimen was whole blood, collected in connection with sensitization to the hapten diphenylcyclopropenone (DPC). The receptors come from a man in his forties or fifties with alopecia areata. Some clones in this sample may be carry-over from other donors' samples. CDR3s include the opening cysteine and the closing phenylalanine or tryptophan. A D gene is named only where the DNA matches it firmly. A row's size may be missing; if present it is once, few, many or a size class.

abundance: few
d_gene: .
v_gene: TRBV6-2/TRBV6-3
j_gene: TRBJ2-2
CDR3nt: TGTGCCAGCAGTTCCCTGCTTAAGGAGCTGTTTTTT
CDR3aa: CASSSLLKELFF

abundance: many
d_gene: .
v_gene: TRBV7-3
j_gene: TRBJ1-5
CDR3nt: TGTGCCAGCAGCTTAGCCAACAGGGTCAATCAGCCCCAGCATTTT
CDR3aa: CASSLANRVNQPQHF

abundance: .
d_gene: .
v_gene: TRBV20-1
j_gene: TRBJ1-1
CDR3nt: TGCAGTGCTAGGATTAATTTGAACACTGAAGCTTTCTTT
CDR3aa: CSARINLNTEAFF

abundance: .
d_gene: .
v_gene: TRBV14
j_gene: TRBJ1-1
CDR3nt: TGTGCCAGCAGCCAAGTATTGAACACTGAAGCTTTCTTT
CDR3aa: CASSQVLNTEAFF

abundance: .
d_gene: TRBD2
v_gene: TRBV11-3
j_gene: TRBJ2-2
CDR3nt: TGTGCCAGCAGACCAACCGGGACTAGCGCCGGGGAGCTGTTTTTT
CDR3aa: CASRPTGTSAGELFF

abundance: .
d_gene: .
v_gene: TRBV2
j_gene: TRBJ2-3
CDR3nt: TGTGCCAGCATGCGCGATACGCAGTATTTT
CDR3aa: CASMRDTQYF

abundance: many
d_gene: TRBD1
v_gene: TRBV25-1
j_gene: TRBJ2-3
CDR3nt: TGTGCCAGCAGTGGGGGGACAGGGCCAGATACGCAGTATTTT
CDR3aa: CASSGGTGPDTQYF

abundance: few
d_gene: TRBD2
v_gene: TRBV7-2
j_gene: TRBJ2-3
CDR3nt: TGTGCCAGCAGCTCGGGAGGGCCCGCAGATACGCAGTATTTT
CDR3aa: CASSSGGPADTQYF

abundance: few
d_gene: .
v_gene: TRBV20-1
j_gene: TRBJ1-5
CDR3nt: TGCAGTGCTAGAGTTCTCGGGGGAGGTGATCAGCCCCAGCATTTT
CDR3aa: CSARVLGGGDQPQHF

abundance: many
d_gene: TRBD1
v_gene: TRBV20-1
j_gene: TRBJ1-2
CDR3nt: TGCAGTGCTAGATTCACAGGGGCTGGAGGGTATGGCTACACCTTC
CDR3aa: CSARFTGAGGYGYTF

abundance: many
d_gene: .
v_gene: TRBV29-1
j_gene: TRBJ1-2
CDR3nt: TGCAGCGTTGAACTAGGGGTTCTCTATGGCTACACCTTC
CDR3aa: CSVELGVLYGYTF

abundance: few
d_gene: .
v_gene: TRBV19
j_gene: TRBJ2-2
CDR3nt: TGTGCCAGTAGTGCCAGGGGGAGGGCCAACACCGGGGAGCTGTTTTTT
CDR3aa: CASSARGRANTGELFF

abundance: .
d_gene: .
v_gene: TRBV29-1
j_gene: TRBJ2-2
CDR3nt: TGCAGCGGGGGTAGCGGAAACACCGGGGAGCTGTTTTTT
CDR3aa: CSGGSGNTGELFF

abundance: many
d_gene: TRBD2
v_gene: TRBV7-9
j_gene: TRBJ2-1
CDR3nt: TGTGCCAGCAGCTATATTAGCGGGAGGCCCGAACAGTTCTTC
CDR3aa: CASSYISGRPEQFF

abundance: few
d_gene: TRBD1
v_gene: TRBV19
j_gene: TRBJ2-1
CDR3nt: TGTGCCAGTAGTACCGGACAGGGAGAGCAGTTCTTC
CDR3aa: CASSTGQGEQFF

abundance: few
d_gene: .
v_gene: TRBV12-3/TRBV12-4
j_gene: TRBJ1-1
CDR3nt: TGTGCCAGCAGCCGAGAGGAAGCTTTCTTT
CDR3aa: CASSREEAFF

abundance: .
d_gene: .
v_gene: TRBV6-2/TRBV6-3
j_gene: TRBJ2-1
CDR3nt: TGTGCCAGCAGTTACTTACAGGGAGCCTACAATGAGCAGTTCTTC
CDR3aa: CASSYLQGAYNEQFF

abundance: many
d_gene: .
v_gene: TRBV28
j_gene: TRBJ1-2
CDR3nt: TGTGCCAGCAGTCTAGGCAGGCCTAACTATGGCTACACCTTC
CDR3aa: CASSLGRPNYGYTF